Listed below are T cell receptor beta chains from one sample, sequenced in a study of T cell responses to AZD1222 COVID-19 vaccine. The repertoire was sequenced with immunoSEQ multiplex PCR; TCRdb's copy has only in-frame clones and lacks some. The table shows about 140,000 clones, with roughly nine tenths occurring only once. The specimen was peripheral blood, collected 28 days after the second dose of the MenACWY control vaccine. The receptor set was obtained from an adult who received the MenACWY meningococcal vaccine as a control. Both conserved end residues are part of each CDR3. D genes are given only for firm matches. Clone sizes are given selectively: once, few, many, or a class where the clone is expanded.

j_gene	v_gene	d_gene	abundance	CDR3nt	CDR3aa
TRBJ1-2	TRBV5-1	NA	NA	TGCGCCAGCAGCTCACCGGGATCTAACTATGGCTACACCTTC	CASSSPGSNYGYTF
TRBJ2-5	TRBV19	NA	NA	TGTGCCTGTAGTATAGTTTGGGGGGAAGAGACCCAGTACTTC	CACSIVWGEETQYF
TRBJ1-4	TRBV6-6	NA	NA	TGTGCCAGCAGCCAGGGGTTAGGAAAACTGTTTTTT	CASSQGLGKLFF
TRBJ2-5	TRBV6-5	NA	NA	TGTGCCAGCAGTTACTCTGGCGGGGGCGAAGAGACCCAGTACTTC	CASSYSGGGEETQYF
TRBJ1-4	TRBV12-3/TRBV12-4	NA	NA	TGTGCCAGCAGCCCCGGACATAATGAAAAACTGTTTTTT	CASSPGHNEKLFF
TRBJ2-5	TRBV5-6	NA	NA	TGTGCCAGCCCATTCCCATTCCAAGAGACCCAGTACTTC	CASPFPFQETQYF
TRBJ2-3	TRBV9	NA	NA	TGTGCCAGCAGCGTAGCGGCTACCAGGGGGGCAGATACGCAGTATTTT	CASSVAATRGADTQYF
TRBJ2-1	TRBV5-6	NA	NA	TGTGCCAGCCCAGGCCCCTGGAACAATGAGCAGTTCTTC	CASPGPWNNEQFF
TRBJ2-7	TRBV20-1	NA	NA	TGCAGTGCTAGGGAAACAAACGAGCAGTACTTC	CSARETNEQYF
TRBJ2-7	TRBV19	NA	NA	TGTGCCAGTAGTCCCTCCTGGAGGGGGCCCTCCGAGCAGTACTTC	CASSPSWRGPSEQYF
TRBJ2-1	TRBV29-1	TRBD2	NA	TGCAGCGTTGTAGGCCCTAGCGGGGGGAATGAGCAGTTCTTC	CSVVGPSGGNEQFF
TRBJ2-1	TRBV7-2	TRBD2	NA	TGTGCCAGCAGCGATAGCGGGAGGGCCCTCCCGTTCTTC	CASSDSGRALPFF
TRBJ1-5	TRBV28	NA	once	TGTGCCAGCAGGGAGGGGGGGACCAATCAGCCCCAGCATTTT	CASREGGTNQPQHF
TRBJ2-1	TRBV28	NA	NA	TGTGCCAGCAGTTGGTACAATGAGCAGTTCTTC	CASSWYNEQFF
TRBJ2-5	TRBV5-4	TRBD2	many	TGTGCCAGCAGCCTTGCGGGGGGGTGGGAGACCCAGTACTTC	CASSLAGGWETQYF
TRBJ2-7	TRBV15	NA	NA	TGTGCCACCAGCAGAGATAAGTACGAGCAGTACTTC	CATSRDKYEQYF
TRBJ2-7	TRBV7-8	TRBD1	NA	TGTGCCAGCAGCTCCTGGACAGGGGTCGGCGAGCAGTACTTC	CASSSWTGVGEQYF
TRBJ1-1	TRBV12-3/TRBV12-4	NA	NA	TGTGCCAGCAGACAAACAGGGCTGCGGTCTTTCTTT	CASRQTGLRSFF
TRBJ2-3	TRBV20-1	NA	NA	TGCAGTGCTAGCAATCCTGTTGGGCAGTATTTT	CSASNPVGQYF
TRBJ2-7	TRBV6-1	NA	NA	TGTGCCAGCAGTGAAGAGGGCAGGGAGCTATACGAGCAGTACTTC	CASSEEGRELYEQYF
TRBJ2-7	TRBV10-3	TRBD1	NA	TGTGCCAGCCGGGACAGGGACTCCTACGAGCAGTACTTC	CASRDRDSYEQYF
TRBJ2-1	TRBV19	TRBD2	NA	TGTGCCAGTAGTATAGACGGACTAGCGAGAGGGGAGGGGGAGCAGTTCTTC	CASSIDGLARGEGEQFF
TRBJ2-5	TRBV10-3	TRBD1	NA	TGTGCCATCAGTGAGTCGAAGGGGGCGGGAGAGACCCAGTACTTC	CAISESKGAGETQYF
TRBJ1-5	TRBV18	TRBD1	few	TGTGCCAGCTCACCGCAGGGGGGCAATCAGCCCCAGCATTTT	CASSPQGGNQPQHF
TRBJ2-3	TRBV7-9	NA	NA	TGTGCCAGCAGCTTATTCCTAGCCGTAGACTTCACAGATACGCAGTATTTT	CASSLFLAVDFTDTQYF
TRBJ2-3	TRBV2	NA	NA	TGTGCCAGCAGGGGGGACAGCACAGATACGCAGTATTTT	CASRGDSTDTQYF
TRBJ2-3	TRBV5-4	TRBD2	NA	TGTGCCAGCAGCCCGGGCGGTGGGAGGGGAGGAGATACGCAGTATTTT	CASSPGGGRGGDTQYF
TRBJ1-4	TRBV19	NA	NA	TGTGCCAGTCGTACACCCGGGACGAGGGATGAAAAACTGTTTTTT	CASRTPGTRDEKLFF
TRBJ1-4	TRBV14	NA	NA	TGTGCCAGCAGCCAGAGCCGGACGGGCAATGAAAAACTGTTTTTT	CASSQSRTGNEKLFF
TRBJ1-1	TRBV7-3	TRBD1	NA	TGTGCCAGCAGCTTTACAGGGGGCGAAGCTTTCTTT	CASSFTGGEAFF
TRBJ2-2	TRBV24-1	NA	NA	TGTGCCACCAGTGATGCCGGGACACAAAACACCGGGGAGCTGTTTTTT	CATSDAGTQNTGELFF
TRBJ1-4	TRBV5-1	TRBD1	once	TGCGCCAGCGCGGGACAGGGGGGTGAAAAACTGTTTTTT	CASAGQGGEKLFF
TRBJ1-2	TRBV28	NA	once	TGTGCCAGCAGTGTGCGCCAATCCCCTGACCTCTATGGCTACACCTTC	CASSVRQSPDLYGYTF
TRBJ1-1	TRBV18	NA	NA	TGTGCCAGCTCACCGATGCAGACGAACACTGAAGCTTTCTTT	CASSPMQTNTEAFF
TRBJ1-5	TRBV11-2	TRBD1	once	TGTGCCAGCAGCTTGGGGACAGGGTCGGGCAATCAGCCCCAGCATTTT	CASSLGTGSGNQPQHF
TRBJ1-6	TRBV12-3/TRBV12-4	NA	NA	TGTGCCAGCAGTTATAAGGGGAATTCACCCCTCCACTTT	CASSYKGNSPLHF
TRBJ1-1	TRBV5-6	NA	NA	TGTGCCAGCAGCGTTGAATGGGGATCTGAAGCTTTCTTT	CASSVEWGSEAFF